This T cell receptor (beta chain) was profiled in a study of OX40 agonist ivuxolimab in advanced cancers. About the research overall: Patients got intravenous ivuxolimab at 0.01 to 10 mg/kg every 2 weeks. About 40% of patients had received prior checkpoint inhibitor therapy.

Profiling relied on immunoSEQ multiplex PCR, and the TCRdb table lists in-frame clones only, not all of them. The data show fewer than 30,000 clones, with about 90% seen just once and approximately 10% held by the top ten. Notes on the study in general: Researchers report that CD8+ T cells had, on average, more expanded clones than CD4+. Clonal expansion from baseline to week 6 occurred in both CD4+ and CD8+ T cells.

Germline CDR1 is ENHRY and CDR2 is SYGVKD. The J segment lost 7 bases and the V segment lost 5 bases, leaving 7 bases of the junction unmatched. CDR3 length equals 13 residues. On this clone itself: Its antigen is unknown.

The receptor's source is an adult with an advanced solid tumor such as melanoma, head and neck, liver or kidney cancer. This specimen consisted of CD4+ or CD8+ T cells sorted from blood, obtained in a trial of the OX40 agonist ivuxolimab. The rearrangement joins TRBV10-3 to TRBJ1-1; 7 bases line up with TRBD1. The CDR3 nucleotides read TGTGCCATCAGTACCGGGACAGCCTTTGAAGCTTTCTTT. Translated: CAISTGTAFEAFF.